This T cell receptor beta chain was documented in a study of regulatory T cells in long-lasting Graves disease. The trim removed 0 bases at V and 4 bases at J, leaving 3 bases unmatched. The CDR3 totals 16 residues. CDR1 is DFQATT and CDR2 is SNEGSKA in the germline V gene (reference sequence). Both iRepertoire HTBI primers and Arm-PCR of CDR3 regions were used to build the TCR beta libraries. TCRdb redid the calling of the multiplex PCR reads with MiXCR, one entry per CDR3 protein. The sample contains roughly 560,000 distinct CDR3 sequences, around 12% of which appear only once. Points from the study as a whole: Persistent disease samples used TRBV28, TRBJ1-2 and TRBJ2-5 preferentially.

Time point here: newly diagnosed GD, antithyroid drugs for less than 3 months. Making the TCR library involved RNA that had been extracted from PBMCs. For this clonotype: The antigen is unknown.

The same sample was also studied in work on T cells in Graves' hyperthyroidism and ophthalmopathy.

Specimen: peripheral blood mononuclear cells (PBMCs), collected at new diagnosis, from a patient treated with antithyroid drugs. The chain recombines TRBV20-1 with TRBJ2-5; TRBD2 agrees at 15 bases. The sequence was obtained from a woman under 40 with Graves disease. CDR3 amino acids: CSARDWTSGRAETQYF. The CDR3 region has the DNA TGCAGTGCTAGAGATTGGACTAGCGGGAGGGCAGAGACCCAGTACTTC.